This TCR beta chain was identified in a study of response to subunit inactivated influenza vaccine. Germline CDR1 is MNHEY and CDR2 is SVGEGT. With V trimmed by 3 bases and J by 4 bases, 9 bases remained unmatched. This CDR3 is 17 amino acids long. TCRdb fed the RT-PCR reads into MiXCR, producing one record per CDR3 protein. The data show 500,000 or so distinct CDR3 sequences, with more than 15% seen just once and 3% held by the top ten. The specimen was CD4+ T cells sorted from PBMCs, collected approximately 25 months after vaccination. V and J are TRBV6-2 or TRBV6-3 and TRBJ2-2, with 9 bases aligning to TRBD1. The receptor was isolated from a man between 50 and 75 years old who received an inactivated influenza vaccine. The CDR3 DNA sequence: TGTGCCAGCAGTTATAGAGGGGGACAGGGTAGCACCGGGGAGCTGTTTTTT. It specifies CASSYRGGQGSTGELFF.